This T cell receptor (beta chain) comes out of a study of T cells in Graves' hyperthyroidism and ophthalmopathy. The investigators amplified TCR beta CDR3 regions from RNA transcripts. HTBI primers drove first-round RT-PCR of the TCR CDR3. TCRdb fed the multiplex PCR reads into MiXCR, producing one record per CDR3 protein. Here the sample spans under 250,000 distinct CDR3 sequences, under 20% being singletons. Germline V gene lookup returns CDR1 SGHKS and CDR2 YYEKEE (reference sequence). This CDR3 region has 15 residues. Trimming left V 0 bases short and J 4 bases short, with 13 bases between. In this sample, this clonotype turned up many times.

The sequence was collected from a man aged 50 or older with Graves' hyperthyroidism. V usage is TRBV5-5 and J usage is TRBJ2-5, with D perhaps matching TRBD1 (5 bases). The sequencing input was blood. In nucleotides, the CDR3 is TGTGCCAGCAGCTTGGAGGTGGGGCGCTTAGAGACCCAGTACTTC. Its protein product is CASSLEVGRLETQYF.